These 23 T cell receptor beta chains were sequenced from one sample in a study of blood T cell repertoires in COVID-19. Measured with immunoSEQ multiplex PCR; TCRdb has only the in-frame clones, and not every one. The sample holds some 70,000 clones; about four fifths are singletons and the top ten take just over 4.5%. Sequenced: peripheral blood. Source of these receptors: a woman aged 55-75 years with acute or convalescent COVID-19.

V is TRBV6-4 and J is TRBJ2-1, with a possible D match to TRBD2 (7 bases). CDR1 MRHNA and CDR2 SNTAGT come from the germline V gene. V lost 6 bases and J 8 bases, leaving 17 bases between the germline ends. The CDR3 sequence is 14 residues long. The CDR3 DNA is TGTGCCAGCAGCTCGGAGGGGGGGGCCGATGAGCAGTTCTTC. Amino acid sequence: CASSSEGGADEQFF.

This chain uses TRBV15 with TRBJ1-4; 7 nucleotides line up with TRBD1. The V segment lost 0 bases and the J segment 6 bases; nucleotides outside the gene matches: 10. Germline V gives CDR1 LNHNV, CDR2 YYDKDF (reference sequence). The CDR3 loop spans 17 amino acids. The CDR3 loop is CATSRDWNSRGDEKLFF. For the CDR3, the DNA is TGTGCCACCAGCAGAGACTGGAATAGCAGGGGGGATGAAAAACTGTTTTTT.

V and J are TRBV14 and TRBJ1-2; the match to TRBD1 covers 8 bases. Germline-derived CDR1 and CDR2 are SGHDN and FVKESK. The length of the CDR3 is 14 residues. Trimming cost V 1 base and J 8 bases; bases outside gene matches: 6. The CDR3 coding sequence is TGTGCCAGCAGCCAAGTGCAGGGGGCCGAGGGCTACACCTTC. Encoded protein: CASSQVQGAEGYTF.

V is TRBV7-2 and J is TRBJ1-1; D is unresolved. The CDR3 extends over 16 amino acids. Germline values: CDR1 SGHTA, CDR2 FQGNSA. V lost 1 base, J lost 0 bases, and 12 bases lay in between. The chain's CDR3 is CASSLDSYLMNTEAFF. The CDR3 bases are TGTGCCAGCAGCTTAGACAGTTACCTCATGAACACTGAAGCTTTCTTT.

The chain joins TRBV2 to TRBJ1-2; D unclear. This CDR3 spans 10 amino acids. The V end lost 6 bases, the J end lost 13 bases, and 12 bases lay between the germline ends. Germline values: CDR1 SNHLY, CDR2 FYNNEI. CDR3 DNA: TGTGCCAGCAGCTCGACGGGTGCCACCTTC. Its translation: CASSSTGATF.

The J gene is TRBJ1-6, the V gene TRBV30, with TRBD1 identical over 7 bases. Trimming removed 0 bases from V and 9 bases from J; junction bases left unmatched: 11. The CDR3 totals 16 residues. Germline V gene lookup returns CDR1 GTSNPN and CDR2 SVGIG (reference sequence). The DNA for the CDR3 is TGTGCCTGGAGTGTACTTTCGACAGGGATGGGTTCACCCCTCCACTTT. Protein product: CAWSVLSTGMGSPLHF. The full variable domain, completed using reference TRBV30 and TRBJ1-6, is SQTIHQWPATLVQPVGSPLSLECTVEGTSNPNLYWYRQAAGRGLQLLFYSVGIGQISSEVPQNLSASRPQDRQFILSSKKLLLSDSGFYLCAWSVLSTGMGSPLHFGNGTRLTVT.

The gene calls are TRBV27 and TRBJ2-2, with 8 nucleotides matching TRBD1. With V trimmed by 6 bases and J by 4 bases, 4 bases remained unmatched. Per the germline V gene, CDR1 is MNHEY and CDR2 is SMNVEV (reference sequence). The CDR3 has 14 amino acids. The CDR3 DNA follows: TGTGCCAGCAGCCTAGACAGGGGCACCGGGGAGCTGTTTTTT. Amino acid sequence: CASSLDRGTGELFF.

This chain links TRBV7-9 with TRBJ1-1, with 8 positions matching TRBD1. V was pared by 5 bases and J by 4 bases, with 9 bases of the junction left unmatched. This CDR3 spans 15 amino acids. CDR1 SEHNR and CDR2 FQNEAQ come from the germline V gene (reference sequence). Here the CDR3 reads CASSVGQGASTEAFF. CDR3 sequence (DNA): TGTGCCAGCAGCGTAGGACAGGGTGCGAGCACTGAAGCTTTCTTT.

This clone was found once. This sequence joins TRBV5-1 and TRBJ1-4, with a possible D match to TRBD1 (5 bases). The germline CDR1 and CDR2 sequences are SGHRS and YFSETQ. CDR3 length equals 14 residues. The V gene lost 2 bases and the J gene lost 8 bases, with 13 bases spanning the gap. Here the CDR3 reads CASSFGRGEEKLFF. The CDR3 DNA sequence: TGCGCCAGCAGCTTCGGGAGGGGAGAGGAAAAACTGTTTTTT.

The CDR3 nucleotides read TGTGCCAGCAGCTCAATTAGCGGGCCCCCCAATGAGCAGTTCTTC. It yields the protein CASSSISGPPNEQFF. This chain uses TRBV7-9 with TRBJ2-1; 7 bases fit TRBD2. J gave up 6 bases and V 4 bases, and 9 bases lay outside the gene matches. The CDR3 is made up of 15 amino acids. Germline CDR1 SEHNR, CDR2 FQNEAQ (reference sequence).

This sequence joins TRBV2 and TRBJ1-4, with TRBD1 identical over 9 bases. Per the germline V gene, CDR1 is SNHLY and CDR2 is FYNNEI. V lost 4 bases and J lost 6; bases outside the gene matches: 3. The CDR3 is 14 amino acids. Here the CDR3 reads CASSGGQGDEKLFF. CDR3 DNA sequence: TGTGCCAGCAGTGGGGGACAGGGAGATGAAAAACTGTTTTTT.

V usage is TRBV30 and J usage is TRBJ1-6; D gene unclear. Germline loops: CDR1 GTSNPN, CDR2 SVGIG (reference sequence). V lost 0 bases to trimming and J lost 3 bases, with 6 bases between them. There are 14 residues in the CDR3. DNA of the CDR3: TGTGCCTGGAGTGTAGAACTCTATAATTCACCCCTCCACTTT. Translating gives CAWSVELYNSPLHF.

This clone was detected only once. V is TRBV5-1 and J is TRBJ1-6; weak D call: TRBD1 (6 bases). V was pared by 0 bases and J by 5 bases, with 9 bases between. The CDR3 contains 15 residues. Germline V gene sequence: CDR1 SGHRS, CDR2 YFSETQ. CDR3 DNA sequence: TGCGCCAGCAGCTTGGGAGGGGGGGATAATTCACCCCTCCACTTT. It codes for CASSLGGGDNSPLHF.

This sequence joins TRBV25-1 and TRBJ2-7, with 9 nucleotides matching TRBD1. CDR1 is MGHDK and CDR2 is SYGVNS in the germline V gene. J was trimmed by 3 bases and V by 4 bases; bases with no gene match: 13. The CDR3 length is 17 residues. CDR3 in amino acids: CASSGNLIRDRDYEQYF. CDR3 in DNA: TGTGCCAGCAGTGGGAATTTAATCCGGGACAGGGACTACGAGCAGTACTTC.

The V and J genes are TRBV2 and TRBJ1-6; D perhaps matches TRBD1 (6 bases). Germline V gene sequence: CDR1 SNHLY, CDR2 FYNNEI. V lost 9 bases and J 10 bases, leaving 10 bases between the germline ends. The CDR3 length is 11 residues. This CDR3 is CASNRDSPLHF. The CDR3 DNA sequence: TGTGCCAGTAACAGGGACTCACCCCTCCACTTT.

The chain carries TRBV2 and TRBJ2-3; 9 nucleotides align to TRBD2. CDR1 and CDR2 from the germline V gene are SNHLY and FYNNEI. Trimming at V came to 9 bases and at J to 1 base, leaving 14 bases not matched to a gene. CDR3 length: 17 residues. DNA for the CDR3: TGTGCCAGTCGTAGGGAGGGACAGCGGGGGGGCACAGATACGCAGTATTTT. Residues: CASRREGQRGGTDTQYF.

The genes are TRBV11-2 and TRBJ2-3, with 8 nucleotides matching TRBD2. With V trimmed by 5 bases and J by 1 base, 14 bases remained unmatched. The germline V gene has CDR1 SGHAT and CDR2 FQNNGV. The CDR3 is made up of 18 amino acids. The CDR3 loop reads CASSPNRPLRGGTDTQYF. The CDR3 DNA sequence: TGTGCCAGCAGCCCCAACAGACCCCTGCGGGGGGGCACAGATACGCAGTATTTT.

The chain links TRBV10-3 to TRBJ1-1; D is perhaps TRBD1 (5 bases). Trimming stripped 6 bases from V and 5 bases from J, with 10 bases between. Germline V lookup: CDR1 ENHRY, CDR2 SYGVKD. This CDR3 region has 12 residues. The CDR3 DNA follows: TGTGCCATCAGCCCGGGGGGAACTGAAGCTTTCTTT. Residues: CAISPGGTEAFF.

The chain uses TRBV2 and TRBJ1-1; D is unclear. Trimming stripped 0 bases from V and 3 bases from J, with 11 bases between. The CDR3 has 15 residues. CDR1 is SNHLY and CDR2 is FYNNEI in the germline V gene. As DNA, the CDR3 is TGTGCCAGCAGTGAAGCAGCGGCCCAGGACACTGAAGCTTTCTTT. Its translation: CASSEAAAQDTEAFF. Full variable domain (missing parts from reference TRBV2 and TRBJ1-1): EPEVTQTPSHQVTQMGQEVILRCVPISNHLYFYWYRQILGQKVEFLVSFYNNEISEKSEIFDDQFSVERPDGSNFTLKIRSTKLEDSAMYFCASSEAAAQDTEAFFGQGTRLTVV.

This clone was found a few times. The chain couples TRBV2 to TRBJ1-5; possibly TRBD1 for D (6 bases). CDR1 is SNHLY, CDR2 FYNNEI, per germline. The V end lost 5 bases, the J end lost 5 bases, and 16 bases lay between the germline ends. The CDR3 runs to 15 residues. The CDR3 here is CASSRTALTDQPQHF. The CDR3 region has the DNA TGTGCCAGCAGTCGGACAGCCTTAACCGATCAGCCCCAGCATTTT.

The chain employs TRBV5-1 and TRBJ2-7; D perhaps matches TRBD2 (5 bases). The CDR3 length is 12 residues. Per germline, CDR1 SGHRS and CDR2 YFSETQ. V lost 7 bases, J lost 5 bases, and 13 bases lay in between. The CDR3 here is CASSGDGNEQYF. The CDR3 nucleotides are TGCGCCAGCTCGGGCGACGGGAACGAGCAGTACTTC.

The genes are TRBV5-1 and TRBJ1-1; 7 bases are a match to TRBD1. CDR1 is SGHRS, CDR2 YFSETQ, per germline. The CDR3 runs to 14 residues. V gave up 7 bases and J gave up 1 base; unmatched junction bases: 7. CDR3 in DNA: TGCGCCAGCCGGACCGGGACAGCGAACACTGAAGCTTTCTTT. This translates into CASRTGTANTEAFF.

The chain uses TRBV11-1 and TRBJ2-3; D is undetermined. V lost 4 bases and J lost 4, with 15 bases in between. Germline CDR1 is SGHAT and CDR2 is FQDESV (reference sequence). This CDR3 has 15 amino acids. This CDR3 is CASSYDMLQADTQYF. The CDR3 nucleotides are TGTGCCAGCAGCTATGACATGCTCCAGGCAGATACGCAGTATTTT.